This T cell receptor beta chain comes out of a study of human T cells and chemical hapten exposure. TCRdb passed the RACE reads through MiXCR, listing each CDR3 protein once. The table has some 60,000 distinct CDR3 sequences, approximately 13% seen once. Germline V gene lookup returns CDR1 MNHNS and CDR2 SASEGT. This CDR3 has 13 residues. The V end lost 8 bases, the J end lost 2 bases, and 10 bases lay between the germline ends. Time point of the sample: patch test 3, about 24 weeks after DPC sensitization. Treatment specified: therapeutic diphenylcyclopropenone sensitization with weekly scalp DPC. This clonotype originated in a man younger than 40 with alopecia areata. Some clones in this sample may be carry-over from other donors' samples. The sequencing here drew on whole blood, taken in connection with sensitization to the hapten diphenylcyclopropenone (DPC). This chain connects TRBV6-1 to TRBJ1-5; the D gene is possibly TRBD1 (5 bases). CDR3 residues: CASGRAGNQPQHF. CDR3 DNA: TGTGCCAGCGGCAGGGCTGGCAATCAGCCCCAGCATTTT.